This T cell receptor (beta chain) was sequenced for a study of CD8 T cells in Susac syndrome. Only one count was recorded for this clonotype. CD8+ and CD4+ T cells circulating in blood were sequenced for TCR beta. Germline lookup yields CDR1 SGHKS and CDR2 YYEKEE (reference sequence). CDR3 length: 12 amino acids. The germline V and J ends were trimmed by 2 bases and 10 bases, with 10 bases remaining between them. 0.5 to 1 ug RNA was reverse transcribed with random hexamers. TCR beta CDR3 was amplified by immunoSEQ covering 54 Vbeta and 13 Jbeta. TCRdb reanalysed the immunoSEQ multiplex PCR reads using MiXCR and keeps one entry per CDR3 protein. The table lists some 300,000 distinct CDR3 sequences, 65% to 90% of them singletons.

The clonotype was recovered from a human donor with multiple sclerosis. The sequenced material came from CD8+ T cells from PBMCs. The V and J genes are TRBV5-5 and TRBJ2-1, with D perhaps matching TRBD2 (6 bases). The CDR3 nucleotides are TGTGCCAGCAGCTTTCTAGCGTGGGAGCAGTTCTTC. Residues: CASSFLAWEQFF.